A selection of T cell receptor beta chains follows, all from one sample in a study of blood T cell repertoires in COVID-19. The assay was immunoSEQ multiplex PCR, and TCRdb's table has in-frame clones only and misses some. The table lists 360,000 or so clones, around nine tenths of them singletons. The sequenced material came from PBMCs or T cells enriched from blood (not recorded which). The receptors stem from a woman in her twenties or thirties who had recovered from COVID-19. CDR3s include the opening cysteine and the closing phenylalanine or tryptophan. The D gene is left open where the match is weak. Only part of the rows carry a size: once, few, many, or a class if the clone is expanded.

NA	TRBV5-1	TRBJ2-1	TRBD1	TGCGCCAGCAGCCGTGGGACAGGGGGCTCCTACAATGAGCAGTTCTTC	CASSRGTGGSYNEQFF
NA	TRBV29-1	TRBJ2-6	NA	TGCAGCGTTGAAGCCGGGTTTGGGGCCAACGTCCTGACTTTC	CSVEAGFGANVLTF
NA	TRBV5-4	TRBJ2-7	TRBD1	TGTGCCAGCAGCGACTACAGGGGACCCTACGAGCAGTACTTC	CASSDYRGPYEQYF
NA	TRBV4-3	TRBJ2-7	TRBD1	TGCGCCAGCAGCCAAAACCCGGGACAGGGAGTATGGGAGCAGTACTTC	CASSQNPGQGVWEQYF
NA	TRBV7-2	TRBJ1-6	NA	TGTGCCAGCAGCTTAGACCTAGCAGATATTTCACCCCTCCACTTT	CASSLDLADISPLHF
NA	TRBV29-1	TRBJ2-3	NA	TGCAGCTCAAAGGGGGTAATTACAGATACGCAGTATTTT	CSSKGVITDTQYF
NA	TRBV4-3	TRBJ1-4	NA	TGCGCCAGCAGCCCCGCGGGGGGGCGCGAAAAACTGTTTTTT	CASSPAGGREKLFF
NA	TRBV2	TRBJ1-2	TRBD1	TGTGCCAGCAGTACAGGGGGACAGGGCTATGGCTACACCTTC	CASSTGGQGYGYTF
NA	TRBV6-5	TRBJ1-3	NA	TGTGCCAGCAGATCTCCTCGGGGTGACACCATATATTTT	CASRSPRGDTIYF
once	TRBV6-5	TRBJ2-7	TRBD1	TGTGCCAGCAGTTGGGGACAGGGGGTTTACGAGCAGTACTTC	CASSWGQGVYEQYF
NA	TRBV7-2	TRBJ1-6	NA	TGTGCCAGCAGATCCAGGGCGAATTCACCCCTCCACTTT	CASRSRANSPLHF
NA	TRBV5-6	TRBJ1-1	NA	TGTGCCAGCAGCTTGTCTTGGGAGGGGTACCCTGAAGCTTTCTTT	CASSLSWEGYPEAFF
NA	TRBV6-5	TRBJ1-5	NA	TGTGCCAGCAGTTACTCCAGCCTAGAACGTCAGCCCCAGCATTTT	CASSYSSLERQPQHF
once	TRBV19	TRBJ1-5	NA	TGTGCCAGTACTGGGGGGGACACCAGCAATCAGCCCCAGCATTTT	CASTGGDTSNQPQHF
NA	TRBV29-1	TRBJ1-1	NA	TGCAGCGTTGAAAGCTCTACGAACACTGAAGCTTTCTTT	CSVESSTNTEAFF
once	TRBV27	TRBJ2-3	NA	TGTGCCAGCCGGGGACTCTTCGGGGGAGATACGCAGTATTTT	CASRGLFGGDTQYF